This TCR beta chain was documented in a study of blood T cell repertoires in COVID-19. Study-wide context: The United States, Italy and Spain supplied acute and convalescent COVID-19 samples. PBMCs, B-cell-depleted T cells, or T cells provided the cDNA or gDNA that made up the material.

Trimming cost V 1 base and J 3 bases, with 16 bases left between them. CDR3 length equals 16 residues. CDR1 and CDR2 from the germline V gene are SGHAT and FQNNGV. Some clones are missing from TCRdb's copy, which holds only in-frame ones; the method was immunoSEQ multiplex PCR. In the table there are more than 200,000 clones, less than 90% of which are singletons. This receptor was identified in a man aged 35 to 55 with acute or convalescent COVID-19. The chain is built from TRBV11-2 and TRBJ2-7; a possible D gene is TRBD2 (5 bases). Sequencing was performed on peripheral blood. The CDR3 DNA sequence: TGTGCCAGCAGCTTAGTCAGGAGGTTGGGCAGCTACGAGCAGTACTTC. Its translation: CASSLVRRLGSYEQYF.